Presented here are 16 T cell receptor beta chains from one specimen sequenced in a study of OX40 agonist ivuxolimab in advanced cancers. The method was the immunoSEQ multiplex PCR assay. What TCRdb holds here is the immuneACCESS table cut down to in-frame rearrangements. Part of the clones is not present; checked against another copy, under half of the missing clones reflect an unresolved V gene, and the others are unexplained. For this sample there are over 45,000 clones; roughly nine tenths appear just once. The ten largest clonotypes hold 13% to 15% of the sample. Sequencing used CD4+ or CD8+ T cells sorted from blood, obtained in a trial of the OX40 agonist ivuxolimab. The receptor set was obtained from an adult with an advanced solid tumor such as melanoma, head and neck, liver or kidney cancer.

The gene calls are TRBV5-4 and TRBJ2-2; either TRBD1 or TRBD2 may fit D (5 bases each). Per germline, CDR1 SGHNT and CDR2 YYREEE (reference sequence). Trimming stripped 2 bases from V and 6 bases from J, with 14 bases between. This CDR3 is built from 15 residues. The CDR3 DNA reads as TGTGCCAGCAGCTTCCGGGACCCCGGGGCCGGGGAGCTGTTTTTT. It specifies CASSFRDPGAGELFF.

The rearrangement joins TRBV19 to TRBJ2-5; D is ambiguous. The CDR3 contains 13 residues. In germline, CDR1 is LNHDA, CDR2 SQIVND (reference sequence). Trimming cost V 3 bases and J 5 bases, with 10 bases left between them. CDR3 DNA sequence: TGTGCCAGTAGTATTCCAGGTTACGAGACCCAGTACTTC. Protein: CASSIPGYETQYF.

The chain uses TRBV11-3 and TRBJ2-1; D unresolved. CDR3 length: 13 amino acids. V lost 0 bases to trimming and J lost 5 bases, with 5 bases between them. CDR1 SGHNT and CDR2 YENEEA come from the germline V gene. The CDR3 loop is CASSLEANNEQFF. CDR3 nucleotides: TGTGCCAGCAGCTTAGAGGCCAACAATGAGCAGTTCTTC.

The CDR3 DNA reads as TGTGCCTGGACGGGACAGGGCTCCTATAATTCACCCCTCCACTTT. It is translated as CAWTGQGSYNSPLHF. The chain employs TRBV30 and TRBJ1-6, with 9 bases fitting TRBD1. Germline V gene lookup returns CDR1 GTSNPN and CDR2 SVGIG (reference sequence). This CDR3 has 15 residues. The trim removed 4 bases at V and 0 bases at J, leaving 1 base unmatched.

This rearrangement joins TRBV27 to TRBJ2-1; D call uncertain. The CDR3 spans 17 residues. Germline CDR1 is MNHEY and CDR2 is SMNVEV (reference sequence). V lost 3 bases to trimming and J lost 3 bases, with 18 bases between them. CDR3 residues: CASSFPVAVVLYNEQFF. In DNA form, the CDR3 reads TGTGCCAGCAGTTTCCCCGTGGCAGTCGTCCTCTACAATGAGCAGTTCTTC.

This clone has just one count. The V gene is TRBV25-1, the J gene TRBJ2-3, with no clear D. CDR3 length: 18 residues. Germline CDR1 is MGHDK and CDR2 is SYGVNS. Trimming took off 2 bases at V and 0 bases at J, with 18 bases between the two ends. Here the CDR3 DNA reads TGTGCCAGCAGTGAAGTATACTTGGCCGGTTCTAGCACAGATACGCAGTATTTT. Translating it yields CASSEVYLAGSSTDTQYF.

The gene calls are TRBV10-2 and TRBJ2-3, with D possibly being TRBD2 (6 bases). This CDR3 has 15 amino acids. The V end lost 8 bases, the J end lost 0 bases, and 15 bases lay between the germline ends. Germline CDR1 and CDR2: WSHSY and SAAADI. Here the CDR3 reads CASGIIAGSTDTQYF. In DNA, the CDR3 is TGCGCCAGCGGTATTATCGCGGGAAGCACAGATACGCAGTATTTT.

A word on this clone: The same CDR3 is also encoded by other DNA sequences in this sample. The chain joins TRBV14 to TRBJ2-3; D is perhaps TRBD2 (5 bases). This CDR3 has 16 residues. Trimming left V 0 bases short and J 4 bases short, with 14 bases between. CDR1 and CDR2 (germline): SGHDN, FVKESK. CDR3: CASSQDLVVGADTQYF. In DNA, the CDR3 is TGTGCCAGCAGCCAAGATTTAGTGGTGGGAGCAGATACGCAGTATTTT. Filled out from reference TRBV14 and TRBJ2-3, the complete variable domain reads EAGVTQFPSHSVIEKGQTVTLRCDPISGHDNLYWYRRVMGKEIKFLLHFVKESKQDESGMPNNRFLAERTGGTYSTLKVQPAELEDSGVYFCASSQDLVVGADTQYFGPGTRLTVL.

The chain employs TRBV6-5 and TRBJ1-2; D call uncertain. V was shortened by 4 bases and J by 8 bases, with 14 bases between the two germline ends. From germline, CDR1 is MNHEY and CDR2 SVGAGI. The CDR3 has 13 residues. DNA for the CDR3: TGTGCCAGCAGTTCCGGACGGATTTTAGGCTACACCTTC. Protein sequence: CASSSGRILGYTF.

This chain connects TRBV11-3 to TRBJ2-7; D is tentatively TRBD1 or TRBD2 (5 bases each). The CDR3 has 13 amino acids. Germline CDR1 is SGHNT and CDR2 is YENEEA. Trimming cost V 7 bases and J 7 bases, with 17 bases left between them. The CDR3 bases are TGTGCCAGCACCCCAGCCGGGGCCAAGGAGCAGTACTTC. Translated: CASTPAGAKEQYF.

In its sample, this clone was seen a few times. The rearrangement uses TRBV11-3 and TRBJ2-7; D is perhaps TRBD1 (6 bases). Looked up from germline, CDR1 is SGHNT and CDR2 is YENEEA. The length of the CDR3 is 14 residues. V was cut by 5 bases and J by 2 bases, with 13 bases left in between. The CDR3 loop reads CASSRSGTTYEQYF. CDR3 in DNA: TGTGCCAGCAGCCGCTCCGGGACAACCTACGAGCAGTACTTC.

V is TRBV6-5 and J is TRBJ1-1; D is unresolved. CDR3 length equals 14 residues. Germline values: CDR1 MNHEY, CDR2 SVGAGI. V was cut by 0 bases and J by 4 bases, with 9 bases left in between. In nucleotides, the CDR3 is TGTGCCAGCAGTTACTCGAGCTGGATCACTGAAGCTTTCTTT. Its protein is CASSYSSWITEAFF.

This rearrangement joins TRBV28 to TRBJ2-3, with D hard to call. CDR3 length equals 10 residues. Germline loops: CDR1 MDHEN, CDR2 SYDVKM. Trimming stripped 10 bases from V and 6 bases from J, with 8 bases between. CDR3 nucleotide sequence: TGTGCCACCTCGGATGATACGCAGTATTTT. Its protein product is CATSDDTQYF.

This clone was detected only once. The chain couples TRBV7-9 to TRBJ2-7; 7 bases match TRBD2. The length of the CDR3 is 17 residues. The germline V gene encodes CDR1 SEHNR and CDR2 FQNEAQ (reference sequence). Trimming took 2 bases from V and 2 from J; bases not matched to a gene: 12. CDR3 in amino acids: CASSLPLGGSPPYEQYF. Written as DNA, the CDR3 is TGTGCCAGCAGCTTACCCCTCGGCGGGAGTCCCCCCTACGAGCAGTACTTC.

CDR3: CASSLDLWAFF. Written as DNA, the CDR3 is TGTGCCAGCAGCTTAGATCTGTGGGCTTTCTTT. V usage is TRBV11-2 and J usage is TRBJ1-1; unclear D gene. CDR1 and CDR2 from the germline V gene are SGHAT and FQNNGV. The CDR3 extends over 11 amino acids. Deletions cut 0 bases from V and 11 bases from J, with 7 bases between.

The chain combines TRBV27 with TRBJ2-1, with D perhaps matching TRBD1 or TRBD2 (5 bases each). Trimming removed 3 bases at V and 0 bases at J, with 9 bases between. This CDR3 is built from 15 residues. Germline values: CDR1 MNHEY, CDR2 SMNVEV (reference sequence). This CDR3 reads CASSFLGVSYNEQFF. In DNA, the CDR3 is TGTGCCAGCAGTTTTCTGGGGGTCTCCTACAATGAGCAGTTCTTC.